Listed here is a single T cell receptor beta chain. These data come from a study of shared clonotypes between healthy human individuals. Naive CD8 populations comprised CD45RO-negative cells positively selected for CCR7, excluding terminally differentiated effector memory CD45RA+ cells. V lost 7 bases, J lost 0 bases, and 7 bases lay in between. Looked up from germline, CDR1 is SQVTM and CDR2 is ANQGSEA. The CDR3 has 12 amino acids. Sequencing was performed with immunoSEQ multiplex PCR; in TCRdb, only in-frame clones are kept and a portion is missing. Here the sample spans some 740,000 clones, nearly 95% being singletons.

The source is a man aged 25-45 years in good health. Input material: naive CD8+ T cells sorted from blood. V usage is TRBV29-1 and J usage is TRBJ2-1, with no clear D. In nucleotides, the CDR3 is TGCAGCGGAGGTGGCTCCTACAATGAGCAGTTCTTC. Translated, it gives CSGGGSYNEQFF.